The 24 T cell receptor beta chains listed next were all sequenced from one sample in a study of T cells after yellow fever vaccination (dated 2019 in TCRdb). What this sample's treatment or condition label stands for: live attenuated yellow fever vaccine strain. Receptors were amplified or captured by 5' RACE. Sequencing relied on an Illumina HiSeq 2500. TCRdb ran its own pipeline on the public reads, namely fastp trimming at Q25 and MiXCR clone calling, and kept in-frame beta chains. Rows are unified per CDR3 protein, each entry keeping the most common DNA and genes. The sample table shows roughly 500,000 distinct CDR3 sequences, and roughly 21% are seen once. The ten top clones hold around an eighth of the sample. The sequencing used PBMCs, collected 15 days after the yellow fever booster vaccination. All receptors come from a man aged 30-40 years who received the YFV17D yellow fever vaccine.

The chain carries TRBV27 and TRBJ2-2; TRBD2 is a possible D gene (5 bases). Germline-derived CDR1 and CDR2 are MNHEY and SMNVEV (reference sequence). Trimming shortened V by 7 bases and J by 0 bases, and 12 bases separated the two germline ends. The CDR3 sequence is 15 residues long. The CDR3 sequence: CASMEVGTNTGELFF. The DNA for the CDR3 is TGTGCCAGCATGGAGGTCGGAACGAACACCGGGGAGCTGTTTTTT.

The chain uses TRBV10-1 and TRBJ2-7; 10 nucleotides match TRBD2. Germline CDR1 and CDR2: WNHNN and SYGVQD (reference sequence). The CDR3 has 18 residues. Unmatched junction bases numbered 11, after V lost 0 bases and J lost 3 bases. The CDR3, as DNA: TGCGCCAGCAGTGAGTCGGTCCTAGCGGGAGCTCCCTACTACGAGCAGTACTTC. Protein product: CASSESVLAGAPYYEQYF.

This clonotype was recorded a few times. CDR3 sequence (DNA): TGCGCCAGTCGATGGGGCGCAGACACCGGGGAGCTGTTTTTT. Translating it yields CASRWGADTGELFF. The chain is built from TRBV5-1 and TRBJ2-2; D possibly corresponds to TRBD1 (5 bases). V lost 8 bases to trimming and J lost 3 bases, with 14 bases between them. This CDR3 has 14 residues. CDR1 and CDR2 (germline): SGHRS, YFSETQ.

This chain joins TRBV30 and TRBJ2-1; possibly TRBD2 for D (5 bases). CDR1 and CDR2 from the germline V gene are GTSNPN and SVGIG (reference sequence). The CDR3 has 11 amino acids. Trimming removed 2 bases at V and 8 bases at J, with 7 bases between. CDR3 amino acids: CAWSPSYEQFF. The CDR3 nucleotides are TGTGCCTGGAGTCCTAGCTATGAGCAGTTCTTC.

This chain links TRBV18 with TRBJ2-2; 13 bases map to TRBD2. CDR1 and CDR2 from the germline V gene are KGHSH and LQKENI. With V trimmed by 4 bases and J by 4 bases, 6 bases remained unmatched. This CDR3 has 17 amino acids. The CDR3 protein is CASSLWRTSGSTGELFF. The CDR3 DNA reads TGTGCCAGCTCACTTTGGAGGACTAGCGGGAGCACCGGGGAGCTGTTTTTT.

This clonotype was counted only a few times. This chain uses TRBV7-2 with TRBJ2-2, with D perhaps matching TRBD1 or TRBD2 (5 bases each). Trimming stripped 4 bases from V and 1 base from J, with 7 bases between. The CDR3 consists of 14 residues. Germline-derived CDR1 and CDR2 are SGHTA and FQGNSA. CDR3 DNA sequence: TGTGCCAGCAGCTGGGACGGGAACACCGGGGAGCTGTTTTTT. Its protein is CASSWDGNTGELFF.

The chain couples TRBV2 to TRBJ2-7; D is undetermined. Trimming took off 1 base at V and 4 bases at J, with 8 bases between the two ends. Germline assignment: CDR1 SNHLY and CDR2 FYNNEI. The CDR3 covers 13 residues. The CDR3: CASSEVSEYEQYF. CDR3 DNA sequence: TGTGCCAGCAGTGAAGTGTCAGAGTACGAGCAGTACTTC.

This clonotype has ten or more counts. V and J are TRBV20-1 and TRBJ2-5; D is undetermined. The CDR3 has 11 residues. Germline loops: CDR1 DFQATT, CDR2 SNEGSKA (reference sequence). Between the trimmed V and J ends, which lost 4 bases and 4 bases, there was a span of 7 bases. The CDR3 reads CSAIWSETQYF. CDR3 sequence (DNA): TGCAGTGCTATATGGTCAGAGACCCAGTACTTC.

The chain is built from TRBV10-3 and TRBJ1-2; D is possibly TRBD1 (5 bases). Germline loops: CDR1 ENHRY, CDR2 SYGVKD. This CDR3 spans 16 amino acids. The ends were cut back, 6 bases at V and 4 bases at J, with 21 bases in the middle. The CDR3 is CAIRGAGDLVSYGYTF. In DNA, the CDR3 is TGTGCCATCAGAGGGGCAGGAGACCTGGTGAGCTATGGCTACACCTTC.

This clonotype was seen only a few times. This chain connects TRBV5-1 to TRBJ2-2; D is perhaps TRBD1 or TRBD2 (5 bases each). This CDR3 has 12 amino acids. CDR1 and CDR2 from the germline V gene are SGHRS and YFSETQ. Trimming removed 5 bases at V and 9 bases at J, with 11 bases between. CDR3 nucleotide sequence: TGCGCCAGCAGACTAGGGGAGTGGGAGCTGTTTTTT. Residues: CASRLGEWELFF.

V gene TRBV5-6 combines with J gene TRBJ2-2, with D perhaps being TRBD1 or TRBD2 (7 bases each). Per the germline V gene, CDR1 is SGHDT and CDR2 is YYEEEE. V was shortened by 1 base and J by 7 bases, with 14 bases between the two germline ends. This CDR3 contains 15 residues. CDR3 in DNA: TGTGCCAGCAGCTTGCCCCCAGGGGGGGACGGGGAGCTGTTTTTT. It encodes CASSLPPGGDGELFF.

This rearrangement joins TRBV18 to TRBJ2-7; 7 bases agree with TRBD1. J lost 7 bases, V lost 6 bases, and 21 bases had no gene match. Germline lookup yields CDR1 KGHSH and CDR2 LQKENI. CDR3 length: 17 amino acids. CDR3 residues: CASSHTGASPSWWEQYF. The CDR3 DNA follows: TGTGCCAGCTCTCACACAGGGGCTAGCCCGTCGTGGTGGGAGCAGTACTTC. The variable domain in full, with the rest retrieved from reference TRBV18 and TRBJ2-7, is NAGVMQNPRHLVRRRGQEARLRCSPMKGHSHVYWYRQLPEEGLKFMVYLQKENIIDESGMPKERFSAEFPKEGPSILRIQQVVRGDSAAYFCASSHTGASPSWWEQYFGPGTRLTVT.

This clonotype was seen at least ten times. The CDR3 coding sequence is TGTGCCAGCAGACTAGCGGGACTGTCCACAGATACGCAGTATTTT. Translated: CASRLAGLSTDTQYF. This rearrangement joins TRBV2 to TRBJ2-3; TRBD2 agrees at 10 bases. Germline loops: CDR1 SNHLY, CDR2 FYNNEI. This CDR3 has 15 residues. The trim removed 6 bases at V and 2 bases at J, leaving 5 bases unmatched.

The chain joins TRBV29-1 to TRBJ2-7; TRBD1 matches 10 bases. Germline V gene sequence: CDR1 SQVTM, CDR2 ANQGSEA. This CDR3 contains 16 residues. With V trimmed by 8 bases and J by 5 bases, 18 bases remained unmatched. The CDR3 here is CSIAGTGAFSLDEQYF. In DNA form, the CDR3 reads TGCAGCATCGCGGGGACAGGGGCCTTTTCGTTGGACGAGCAGTACTTC.

The chain has TRBV4-3 and TRBJ1-1, with D possibly matching TRBD1 (5 bases). Trimming stripped 1 base from V and 7 bases from J, with 13 bases between. The germline CDR1 and CDR2 sequences are LGHNA and YSLEER. There are 14 residues in the CDR3. CDR3 in amino acids: CASSQGWGRGEAFF. The CDR3 bases are TGCGCCAGCAGCCAAGGATGGGGTAGGGGTGAAGCTTTCTTT.

V is TRBV28 and J is TRBJ2-4; 7 bases line up with TRBD1. Germline trimming cut 4 bases from V and 7 bases from J; bases unmatched to any gene: 4. CDR1 and CDR2 from the germline V gene are MDHEN and SYDVKM. There are 13 residues in the CDR3. The CDR3 DNA is TGTGCCAGCAGTTGGAACAGGGGTAACATTCAGTACTTC. It yields the protein CASSWNRGNIQYF.

This clonotype occurred a few times. This rearrangement joins TRBV20-1 to TRBJ1-4; perhaps TRBD1 as D (6 bases). This CDR3 spans 11 amino acids. Germline V gene sequence: CDR1 DFQATT, CDR2 SNEGSKA (reference sequence). The V and J ends lost 3 bases and 11 bases respectively, with 10 bases between them. CDR3 sequence: CSARRGEKLFF. The CDR3 region has the DNA TGCAGTGCTAGGAGGGGGGAGAAACTGTTTTTT.

Turning to this clonotype: As the CDR3 is not closed by the conserved phenylalanine or tryptophan, this likely results from a read error. No DNA is shown, since the ends of the CDR3 on it are uncertain; the CDR3 is the one TCRdb lists. The chain couples TRBV20-1 to TRBJ1-2. With termini counted, the CDR3 has 10 amino acids. The germline gives CDR1 DFQATT, CDR2 SNEGSKA (reference sequence). This CDR3 reads CSARDSVDPL.

This chain uses TRBV7-8 with TRBJ2-2, with 14 bases aligning to TRBD2. Germline CDR1 SGHVS, CDR2 FQNEAQ. V trimming: 5 bases; J trimming: 3 bases; junction bases outside the gene matches: 14. This CDR3 contains 20 residues. This CDR3 reads CASSPEPGLAGVGDTGELFF. CDR3 nucleotide sequence: TGTGCCAGCAGCCCTGAGCCGGGACTAGCGGGAGTCGGGGACACCGGGGAGCTGTTTTTT.

The gene calls are TRBV7-8 and TRBJ2-7; D gene uncertain. Looked up from germline, CDR1 is SGHVS and CDR2 is FQNEAQ. The CDR3 length is 16 residues. V lost 3 bases, J lost 1 base, and 16 bases lay in between. CDR3 sequence (DNA): TGTGCCAGCAGCTTTCCGTACGGCCGCCCGTCCTACGAGCAGTACTTC. Translating it yields CASSFPYGRPSYEQYF. Filled out from reference TRBV7-8 and TRBJ2-7, the complete variable domain reads GAGVSQSPRYKVAKRGQDVALRCDPISGHVSLFWYQQALGQGPEFLTYFQNEAQLDKSGLPSDRFFAERPEGSVSTLKIQRTQQEDSAVYLCASSFPYGRPSYEQYFGPGTRLTVT.

This clonotype was counted a single time. This CDR3 is CASSDDWGGGYEQYF. The CDR3 DNA reads as TGTGCCAGTAGTGACGACTGGGGTGGCGGGTACGAGCAGTACTTC. The chain carries TRBV19 and TRBJ2-7, with D possibly being TRBD2 (5 bases). V lost 5 bases to trimming and J lost 4 bases, with 18 bases between them. The length of the CDR3 is 15 residues. Germline values: CDR1 LNHDA, CDR2 SQIVND (reference sequence).

This clonotype was counted between two and nine times. The chain carries TRBV4-3 and TRBJ2-1, with D unclear. Germline CDR1 reads LGHNA; CDR2 reads YSLEER. V shed 0 bases and J shed 5 bases, with 8 bases lying between them. This CDR3 is 14 amino acids long. CDR3 amino acids: CASSQDFADNEQFF. The CDR3 coding sequence is TGCGCCAGCAGCCAAGACTTTGCCGACAATGAGCAGTTCTTC.

The rearrangement links TRBV2 to TRBJ1-1; possibly TRBD1 for D (5 bases). There are 13 residues in the CDR3. Germline CDR1 is SNHLY and CDR2 is FYNNEI. The germline V and J ends were trimmed by 8 bases and 5 bases, with 15 bases remaining between them. DNA for the CDR3: TGTGCCAGCGTACTCAGGGAGAGAACTGAAGCTTTCTTT. As protein: CASVLRERTEAFF. The entire variable domain, with the rest obtained from reference TRBV2 and TRBJ1-1, is as follows: EPEVTQTPSHQVTQMGQEVILRCVPISNHLYFYWYRQILGQKVEFLVSFYNNEISEKSEIFDDQFSVERPDGSNFTLKIRSTKLEDSAMYFCASVLRERTEAFFGQGTRLTVV.

This chain connects TRBV7-8 to TRBJ1-1; D unresolved. The CDR3 has 12 amino acids. Germline CDR1 is SGHVS and CDR2 is FQNEAQ. V lost 6 bases, J lost 0 bases, and 5 bases lay in between. The CDR3 loop is CASRAMNTEAFF. For the CDR3, the DNA is TGTGCCAGCAGGGCGATGAACACTGAAGCTTTCTTT.